Each of the 10 T cell receptor beta chains below was sequenced from the same sample in a study of type 1 and type 2 diabetes patients. PCR was run on genomic DNA. A primer set of 30 forward and 13 reverse primers amplified the CDR3. TCRdb analysed the multiplex PCR reads with MiXCR anew, one entry per CDR3 protein. The repertoire holds 250,000 or so distinct CDR3 sequences, 47% seen once, with roughly 15% in the top ten. The sequenced sample was peripheral blood mononuclear cells (PBMCs). All receptors derive from a man between 18 and 35 years old with type 2 diabetes.

V usage is TRBV12-3 or TRBV12-4 and J usage is TRBJ1-1; D is uncertain. This CDR3 contains 14 residues. With 6 bases removed from V and 1 base from J, the gap between germline ends came to 12 bases. CDR3 residues: CASRATRGNTEAFF. The CDR3 DNA follows: TGTGCCAGCAGAGCAACCCGGGGGAACACTGAAGCTTTCTTT.

V usage is TRBV11-2 and J usage is TRBJ2-5; D remains unclear. The V end was cut by 4 bases, the J end by 5 bases, with 14 bases between. In germline, CDR1 is SGHAT, CDR2 FQNNGV. CDR3 length: 14 residues. CDR3 sequence reads: CASSSPRSWETQYF. The CDR3 DNA reads TGTGCCAGCAGCTCACCTAGATCTTGGGAGACCCAGTACTTC.

This clonotype has just a few counts. J is TRBJ2-7 and V is TRBV12-3 or TRBV12-4; 7 bases are a match to TRBD2. V lost 6 bases and J lost 3; bases outside the gene matches: 11. CDR3 length: 15 residues. DNA for the CDR3: TGTGCCAGCAGCACCTCGGGACTAACCTACTACGAGCAGTACTTC. Its protein is CASSTSGLTYYEQYF.

About this clonotype itself: Relative to the germline gene, one junction end is altered; a read error may explain this. This sequence joins TRBV12-3 or TRBV12-4 and TRBJ2-7; a possible D gene is TRBD2 (6 bases). The CDR3 totals 14 residues. CDR3 in amino acids: CASSPARGSPERYF. CDR3 DNA sequence: TGTGCCAGCAGTCCCGCCCGGGGGTCGCCCGAGCGGTACTTC.

V and J are TRBV29-1 and TRBJ1-1; D unresolved. This CDR3 has 14 residues. Germline CDR1 reads SQVTM; CDR2 reads ANQGSEA. The ends were cut back, 1 base at V and 3 bases at J, with 12 bases in the middle. The CDR3 protein is CSVEVGGLYTEAFF. In DNA, the CDR3 is TGCAGCGTTGAAGTAGGCGGACTATACACTGAAGCTTTCTTT.

The V and J genes are TRBV30 and TRBJ2-5; 8 nucleotides align to TRBD2. This CDR3 is built from 18 residues. V was pared by 4 bases and J by 5 bases, with 21 bases of the junction left unmatched. Germline CDR1 and CDR2: GTSNPN and SVGIG (reference sequence). The DNA for the CDR3 is TGTGCCTGGAAGTCGGGAGGGGAAGAGAGGATGCACGGGGAGACCCAGTACTTC. It encodes CAWKSGGEERMHGETQYF.

The chain is built from TRBV9 and TRBJ1-1, with D possibly TRBD1 on 5 matching bases. Germline CDR1 reads SGDLS; CDR2 reads YYNGEE. Trimming stripped 2 bases from V and 3 bases from J, with 8 bases between. The CDR3 consists of 13 residues. The CDR3 DNA reads TGTGCCAGCAGCGTGGGACCTTACACTGAAGCTTTCTTT. Translating it yields CASSVGPYTEAFF.

This rearrangement joins TRBV7-3 to TRBJ2-1, with TRBD2 as a possible D gene (6 bases). CDR3 length: 15 residues. Between the trimmed V and J ends, which lost 4 bases and 6 bases, there was a span of 16 bases. Germline CDR1 is SGHTA and CDR2 is FQGTGA. The CDR3 here is CASSSRRDRPNEQFF. The CDR3 nucleotides read TGTGCCAGCAGCTCCCGGAGGGACCGACCCAATGAGCAGTTCTTC.

V and J are TRBV19 and TRBJ1-5; a possible D gene is TRBD1 (6 bases). Germline-derived CDR1 and CDR2 are LNHDA and SQIVND (reference sequence). The CDR3 length is 13 residues. Trimming took 6 bases from V and 7 from J, leaving 13 bases between them. CDR3 sequence (DNA): TGTGCCAGTAGATCGGAGGGGGACCAGCCCCAGCATTTT. Its translation: CASRSEGDQPQHF.

This clonotype was recorded a few times. This chain joins TRBV7-8 and TRBJ1-2; no reliable D call. CDR1 and CDR2 (germline): SGHVS, FQNEAQ. The CDR3 has 13 residues. Trimming took off 2 bases at V and 8 bases at J, with 12 bases between the two ends. In nucleotides, the CDR3 is TGTGCCAGCAGCTTAATTCTTATGGGCGGCTACACCTTC. Amino acid sequence: CASSLILMGGYTF.